These T cell receptor beta chains were read from a single sample in a study of blood T cell repertoires in COVID-19. Profiled with immunoSEQ multiplex PCR; TCRdb holds only in-frame clones, not every one. The sample lists 100,000 to 150,000 clones; about four fifths were seen once. The sequencing sample was made of peripheral blood. The origin of the receptors is a man older than 75 with active or convalescent COVID-19. Both conserved end residues are part of each CDR3. A D gene is named only where the DNA matches it firmly. Not all rows give a size; the values are once, few, many and, for expanded clones, a class.

CDR3aa: CASSQDSAREGEVETQYF; CDR3nt: TGCGCCAGCAGCCAAGATTCAGCCAGGGAGGGGGAGGTAGAGACCCAGTACTTC; j_gene: TRBJ2-5; d_gene: NA; v_gene: TRBV4-3; abundance: NA
CDR3aa: CASGSIGRSSYNEQFF; CDR3nt: TGTGCTAGTGGTTCGATCGGCCGGAGCTCCTACAATGAGCAGTTCTTC; j_gene: TRBJ2-1; d_gene: NA; v_gene: TRBV12-5; abundance: NA
CDR3aa: CASSRGHGYEQYF; CDR3nt: TGTGCCAGCAGTCGGGGACACGGCTACGAGCAGTACTTC; j_gene: TRBJ2-7; d_gene: NA; v_gene: TRBV6-5; abundance: NA
CDR3aa: CASKGQGDEQYF; CDR3nt: TGTGCCAGCAAGGGACAGGGGGACGAGCAGTACTTC; j_gene: TRBJ2-7; d_gene: TRBD1; v_gene: TRBV2; abundance: NA
CDR3aa: CASSPAGTRESDTQYF; CDR3nt: TGTGCCAGCAGTCCCGCCGGGACTAGGGAATCAGATACGCAGTATTTT; j_gene: TRBJ2-3; d_gene: TRBD2; v_gene: TRBV28; abundance: NA
CDR3aa: CASSVSTGSGEKLFF; CDR3nt: TGTGCCAGCAGTGTCTCGACGGGGTCGGGTGAAAAACTGTTTTTT; j_gene: TRBJ1-4; d_gene: NA; v_gene: TRBV6-4; abundance: NA
CDR3aa: CASSASQGMNTEAFF; CDR3nt: TGTGCCAGCAGCGCATCTCAGGGGATGAACACTGAAGCTTTCTTT; j_gene: TRBJ1-1; d_gene: NA; v_gene: TRBV7-6; abundance: NA
CDR3aa: CASIPLFSGTGNTEAFF; CDR3nt: TGTGCCAGCATCCCCCTTTTCTCCGGGACAGGGAACACTGAAGCTTTCTTT; j_gene: TRBJ1-1; d_gene: TRBD1; v_gene: TRBV6-4; abundance: NA
CDR3aa: CASSSEGRGVRGYTF; CDR3nt: TGTGCCAGCAGTTCCGAGGGGAGGGGAGTGCGAGGCTACACCTTC; j_gene: TRBJ1-2; d_gene: NA; v_gene: TRBV28; abundance: few
CDR3aa: CASSARTGANIGELFF; CDR3nt: TGTGCCAGCAGTGCTCGGACAGGGGCCAACATTGGGGAGCTGTTTTTT; j_gene: TRBJ2-2; d_gene: TRBD1; v_gene: TRBV2; abundance: few
CDR3aa: CASSPDRNTDTQYF; CDR3nt: TGTGCCAGCAGTCCGGACAGAAACACAGATACGCAGTATTTT; j_gene: TRBJ2-3; d_gene: NA; v_gene: TRBV6-5; abundance: NA
CDR3aa: CASSLARLAGTSTDTQYF; CDR3nt: TGTGCCAGCAGCTTGGCAAGACTAGCGGGGACTAGCACAGATACGCAGTATTTT; j_gene: TRBJ2-3; d_gene: TRBD2; v_gene: TRBV5-4; abundance: once
CDR3aa: CASSLASSGGGAGYEQYF; CDR3nt: TGTGCCAGCAGCTTAGCGTCTTCGGGGGGCGGAGCTGGCTACGAGCAGTACTTC; j_gene: TRBJ2-7; d_gene: NA; v_gene: TRBV7-2; abundance: NA
CDR3aa: CASSLEGQGISYEQFF; CDR3nt: TGCGCCAGCAGCTTAGAGGGACAGGGTATAAGCTATGAGCAGTTCTTC; j_gene: TRBJ2-1; d_gene: TRBD1; v_gene: TRBV5-1; abundance: once
CDR3aa: CASSEGSRGAYEQYF; CDR3nt: TGTGCCAGCAGTGAAGGGTCCAGGGGGGCCTACGAGCAGTACTTC; j_gene: TRBJ2-7; d_gene: NA; v_gene: TRBV2; abundance: NA
CDR3aa: CASTQDSARPDTQYF; CDR3nt: TGTGCCAGCACCCAAGACTCCGCTCGACCAGATACGCAGTATTTT; j_gene: TRBJ2-3; d_gene: NA; v_gene: TRBV6-4; abundance: NA
CDR3aa: CASSLGGSTQYF; CDR3nt: TGTGCCAGCAGCCTAGGGGGTTCGACCCAGTACTTC; j_gene: TRBJ2-5; d_gene: NA; v_gene: TRBV3-1/TRBV3-2; abundance: NA
CDR3aa: CAITGGKGVSDTQYF; CDR3nt: TGTGCCATCACCGGGGGGAAGGGGGTTTCGGATACGCAGTATTTT; j_gene: TRBJ2-3; d_gene: NA; v_gene: TRBV10-3; abundance: once
CDR3aa: CASSQDRQGRNEQFF; CDR3nt: TGCGCCAGCAGCCAAGATAGACAGGGGAGAAATGAGCAGTTCTTC; j_gene: TRBJ2-1; d_gene: TRBD1; v_gene: TRBV4-1; abundance: NA
CDR3aa: CASSPTGLATDTQYF; CDR3nt: TGTGCCAGCAGCCCGACAGGACTAGCGACAGATACGCAGTATTTT; j_gene: TRBJ2-3; d_gene: TRBD2; v_gene: TRBV7-6; abundance: NA
CDR3aa: CASSRTGTSPGYTF; CDR3nt: TGTGCCAGCAGCCGGACAGGAACCTCCCCCGGCTACACCTTC; j_gene: TRBJ1-2; d_gene: TRBD1; v_gene: TRBV7-2; abundance: NA
CDR3aa: CASSSGLQETQYF; CDR3nt: TGTGCCAGCAGCTCTGGACTACAAGAGACCCAGTACTTC; j_gene: TRBJ2-5; d_gene: NA; v_gene: TRBV5-6; abundance: NA
CDR3aa: CASSFNPQGAEETQYF; CDR3nt: TGTGCCAGCAGTTTTAACCCCCAGGGGGCGGAAGAGACCCAGTACTTC; j_gene: TRBJ2-5; d_gene: TRBD1; v_gene: TRBV28; abundance: NA
CDR3aa: CASSIRTTDTQYF; CDR3nt: TGTGCCAGTAGTATCCGGACTACAGATACGCAGTATTTT; j_gene: TRBJ2-3; d_gene: NA; v_gene: TRBV19; abundance: once
CDR3aa: CASSPRTGNSGYTF; CDR3nt: TGTGCCAGCAGCCCTCGGACGGGGAATTCCGGCTACACCTTC; j_gene: TRBJ1-2; d_gene: NA; v_gene: TRBV3-1/TRBV3-2; abundance: few
CDR3aa: CASRDRGRTDTQYF; CDR3nt: TGTGCCAGCCGTGACAGGGGACGCACAGATACGCAGTATTTT; j_gene: TRBJ2-3; d_gene: TRBD1; v_gene: TRBV19; abundance: NA
CDR3aa: CASSLMDRGPYEQYF; CDR3nt: TGTGCCAGCAGTTTGATGGACAGGGGACCCTACGAGCAGTACTTC; j_gene: TRBJ2-7; d_gene: TRBD1; v_gene: TRBV27; abundance: NA
CDR3aa: CASSRGGFTDTQYF; CDR3nt: TGCGCCAGCAGCAGGGGTGGGTTCACAGATACGCAGTATTTT; j_gene: TRBJ2-3; d_gene: NA; v_gene: TRBV4-3; abundance: NA
CDR3aa: CASSYQEGRTEAFF; CDR3nt: TGTGCCAGCAGCTACCAGGAAGGGAGGACTGAAGCTTTCTTT; j_gene: TRBJ1-1; d_gene: NA; v_gene: TRBV7-9; abundance: NA
CDR3aa: CASSEQERQPQHF; CDR3nt: TGTGCCAGCAGTGAACAGGAACGTCAGCCCCAGCATTTT; j_gene: TRBJ1-5; d_gene: NA; v_gene: TRBV2; abundance: once
CDR3aa: CASTQEDNSPLHF; CDR3nt: TGTGCCAGCACTCAGGAGGATAATTCACCCCTCCACTTT; j_gene: TRBJ1-6; d_gene: NA; v_gene: TRBV2; abundance: NA
CDR3aa: CASSQDTVWNEQFF; CDR3nt: TGCGCCAGCAGCCAAGACACAGTTTGGAATGAGCAGTTCTTC; j_gene: TRBJ2-1; d_gene: NA; v_gene: TRBV4-3; abundance: NA
CDR3aa: CASSLYPPWTGSLHF; CDR3nt: TGTGCCAGCAGTTTATACCCCCCATGGACAGGGTCCCTCCACTTT; j_gene: TRBJ1-6; d_gene: TRBD1; v_gene: TRBV28; abundance: NA
CDR3aa: CASRPTTGGYGYTF; CDR3nt: TGTGCCAGCAGACCTACTACAGGGGGCTATGGCTACACCTTC; j_gene: TRBJ1-2; d_gene: TRBD1; v_gene: TRBV2; abundance: NA
CDR3aa: CASSPGLAFNEQFF; CDR3nt: TGTGCCAGCAGCCCGGGACTAGCGTTCAATGAGCAGTTCTTC; j_gene: TRBJ2-1; d_gene: TRBD2; v_gene: TRBV7-3; abundance: NA
CDR3aa: CAISGGLDTEAFF; CDR3nt: TGTGCCATCAGTGGGGGGCTCGACACTGAAGCTTTCTTT; j_gene: TRBJ1-1; d_gene: NA; v_gene: TRBV10-3; abundance: NA
CDR3aa: CASSVSGGGSDTQYF; CDR3nt: TGTGCCAGTAGTGTTAGCGGGGGGGGATCAGATACGCAGTATTTT; j_gene: TRBJ2-3; d_gene: TRBD2; v_gene: TRBV19; abundance: NA
CDR3aa: CASSIGGGGTDTQYF; CDR3nt: TGTGCCAGTAGTATTGGTGGGGGGGGCACAGATACGCAGTATTTT; j_gene: TRBJ2-3; d_gene: TRBD2; v_gene: TRBV19; abundance: NA
CDR3aa: CASTSVGTGELFF; CDR3nt: TGTGCCAGCACAAGCGTGGGCACCGGGGAGCTGTTTTTT; j_gene: TRBJ2-2; d_gene: NA; v_gene: TRBV19; abundance: NA
CDR3aa: CASSRTSGGGLLNEQFF; CDR3nt: TGTGCCAGCAGCCGGACTAGCGGGGGGGGACTCCTCAATGAGCAGTTCTTC; j_gene: TRBJ2-1; d_gene: TRBD2; v_gene: TRBV7-9; abundance: few
CDR3aa: CASSQNKNQPQHF; CDR3nt: TGTGCCAGCAGCCAAAACAAAAACCAGCCCCAGCATTTT; j_gene: TRBJ1-5; d_gene: NA; v_gene: TRBV6-5; abundance: NA
CDR3aa: CAISENVEYYGYTF; CDR3nt: TGTGCCATCAGTGAGAACGTAGAGTACTATGGCTACACCTTC; j_gene: TRBJ1-2; d_gene: NA; v_gene: TRBV10-3; abundance: NA
CDR3aa: CASTAPGVDIQYF; CDR3nt: TGTGCCAGCACTGCGCCGGGGGTAGACATTCAGTACTTC; j_gene: TRBJ2-4; d_gene: NA; v_gene: TRBV6-5; abundance: NA
CDR3aa: CASSYSGAGGNTIYF; CDR3nt: TGTGCCAGCAGTTACTCTGGAGCAGGGGGAAACACCATATATTTT; j_gene: TRBJ1-3; d_gene: NA; v_gene: TRBV6-6; abundance: once
CDR3aa: CASSTGGAPSYEQYF; CDR3nt: TGTGCCAGTAGTACTGGCGGGGCACCCTCCTACGAGCAGTACTTC; j_gene: TRBJ2-7; d_gene: NA; v_gene: TRBV19; abundance: NA
CDR3aa: CASSPVGGAGELFF; CDR3nt: TGCGCCAGCAGCCCTGTCGGGGGGGCCGGGGAGCTGTTTTTT; j_gene: TRBJ2-2; d_gene: TRBD2; v_gene: TRBV5-1; abundance: once
CDR3aa: CASKARGEDNYGYTF; CDR3nt: TGTGCCAGCAAGGCACGGGGGGAGGATAACTATGGCTACACCTTC; j_gene: TRBJ1-2; d_gene: NA; v_gene: TRBV27; abundance: NA
CDR3aa: CASSEWGLEKLFF; CDR3nt: TGTGCCAGCAGTGAATGGGGCCTTGAAAAACTGTTTTTT; j_gene: TRBJ1-4; d_gene: NA; v_gene: TRBV6-1; abundance: NA
CDR3aa: CASSSAGQPNSPLHF; CDR3nt: TGTGCCAGCAGCTCCGCGGGACAGCCTAATTCACCCCTCCACTTT; j_gene: TRBJ1-6; d_gene: TRBD1; v_gene: TRBV7-2; abundance: NA
CDR3aa: CAGRPGGSGGQETQYF; CDR3nt: TGTGCCGGACGTCCGGGGGGCAGCGGGGGCCAAGAGACCCAGTACTTC; j_gene: TRBJ2-5; d_gene: TRBD2; v_gene: TRBV30; abundance: NA
CDR3aa: CASSLRSQGPEGYTF; CDR3nt: TGTGCCAGCAGCTTAAGATCACAGGGACCTGAGGGCTACACCTTC; j_gene: TRBJ1-2; d_gene: NA; v_gene: TRBV11-2; abundance: NA
CDR3aa: CASSRSTGVNTEAFF; CDR3nt: TGTGCCAGCAGCCGATCCACAGGGGTTAACACTGAAGCTTTCTTT; j_gene: TRBJ1-1; d_gene: TRBD1; v_gene: TRBV6-5; abundance: once
CDR3aa: CASSQRQGNTNEKLFF; CDR3nt: TGCGCCAGCAGCCAGCGACAGGGGAATACAAATGAAAAACTGTTTTTT; j_gene: TRBJ1-4; d_gene: TRBD1; v_gene: TRBV4-1; abundance: once
CDR3aa: CASSPSRSGAQETQYF; CDR3nt: TGTGCCAGCAGCCCCAGCAGGTCAGGGGCCCAAGAGACCCAGTACTTC; j_gene: TRBJ2-5; d_gene: NA; v_gene: TRBV7-2; abundance: NA
CDR3aa: CASSYEGGRGANVLTF; CDR3nt: TGTGCCAGCAGTTATGAGGGGGGGCGCGGGGCCAACGTCCTGACTTTC; j_gene: TRBJ2-6; d_gene: NA; v_gene: TRBV6-2/TRBV6-3; abundance: NA
CDR3aa: CASSQTSSTDTQYF; CDR3nt: TGTGCCAGCAGCCAGACAAGTAGCACAGATACGCAGTATTTT; j_gene: TRBJ2-3; d_gene: NA; v_gene: TRBV5-8; abundance: NA